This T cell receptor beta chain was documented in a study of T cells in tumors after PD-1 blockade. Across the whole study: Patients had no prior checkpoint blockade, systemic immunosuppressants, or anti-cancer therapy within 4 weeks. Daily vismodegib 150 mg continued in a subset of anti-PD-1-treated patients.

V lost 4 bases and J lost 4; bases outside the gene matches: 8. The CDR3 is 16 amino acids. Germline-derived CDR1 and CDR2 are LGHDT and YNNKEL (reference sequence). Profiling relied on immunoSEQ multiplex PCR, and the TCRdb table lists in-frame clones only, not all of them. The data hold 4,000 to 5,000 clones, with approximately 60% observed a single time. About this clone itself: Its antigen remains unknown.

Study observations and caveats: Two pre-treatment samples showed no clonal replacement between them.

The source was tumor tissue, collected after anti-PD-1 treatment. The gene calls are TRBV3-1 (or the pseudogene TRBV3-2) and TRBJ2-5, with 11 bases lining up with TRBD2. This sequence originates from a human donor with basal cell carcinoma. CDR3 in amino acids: CASSLRSGGALETQYF. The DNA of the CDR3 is TGTGCCAGCAGCCTCCGTAGCGGGGGGGCCTTAGAGACCCAGTACTTC.